What follows are 17 T cell receptor beta chains derived from one specimen sequenced in a study of metastatic and nonmetastatic thyroid tumors. TCRdb called clones again from the PCR reads with MiXCR. The table has around 30,000 clones, 16% seen once; the top ten hold around 4%. Thyroid surgery had not been preceded by any treatment in any patient. Sequencing was carried out using blood. These receptors were obtained from a female donor with papillary thyroid cancer or a benign thyroid nodule (not recorded which). Some clones in this sample may be carry-over from other donors' samples.

The sample holds a few counts of this clone. A read error may produce the germline difference seen at one junction end. The chain joins TRBV20-1 to TRBJ2-2, with 9 bases lining up with TRBD2. The CDR3 is 14 residues long. Germline V lookup: CDR1 DFQATT, CDR2 SNEGSKA (reference sequence). CDR3 DNA sequence: TGCAGTGCCCGATGGACTAGCGTGACCGTGGAGCCGTTTTTT. Translated: CSARWTSVTVEPFF.

The chain links TRBV6-1 to TRBJ2-7; TRBD1 matches 10 bases. V trimming: 6 bases; J trimming: 3 bases; junction bases outside the gene matches: 17. This CDR3 is built from 18 residues. Germline V gene sequence: CDR1 MNHNS, CDR2 SASEGT. Written as DNA, the CDR3 is TGTGCCAGCAGCTCGCGGCTGGGGACAGGGGTCGTAGTCTACGAGCAGTACTTC. It specifies CASSSRLGTGVVVYEQYF.

The gene calls are TRBV7-8 and TRBJ2-7; D possibly uses TRBD1 or TRBD2 (5 bases each). The CDR3 covers 14 residues. Between the trimmed V and J ends, which lost 7 bases and 1 base, there was a span of 14 bases. The germline V gene encodes CDR1 SGHVS and CDR2 FQNEAQ. CDR3: CASIRRDGSYEQYF. DNA of the CDR3: TGTGCCAGCATCCGCCGGGACGGGTCCTACGAGCAGTACTTC. The whole variable domain, filled in from reference TRBV7-8 and TRBJ2-7, reads GAGVSQSPRYKVAKRGQDVALRCDPISGHVSLFWYQQALGQGPEFLTYFQNEAQLDKSGLPSDRFFAERPEGSVSTLKIQRTQQEDSAVYLCASIRRDGSYEQYFGPGTRLTVT.

This clone was recorded many times. J is TRBJ1-2 and V is TRBV5-1; D might be TRBD1 (5 bases). V was trimmed by 5 bases and J by 7 bases, leaving 12 bases between them. The CDR3 totals 12 residues. CDR1 and CDR2 from the germline V gene are SGHRS and YFSETQ. As DNA, the CDR3 is TGCGCCAGCAGGAAGGACATTAGTGGCTACACCTTC. Amino acid sequence: CASRKDISGYTF.

This clone is medium-sized (0.01 to 0.1%) by share. The rearrangement uses TRBV20-1 and TRBJ2-5, with 7 nucleotides matching TRBD1. Germline CDR1 DFQATT, CDR2 SNEGSKA (reference sequence). The junction had 19 bases not matched to a gene; V was cut back by 1 base and J by 5 bases. CDR3 length equals 18 residues. The CDR3 DNA reads TGCAGTGCTAGAGGGCACCGGGACAGACGACGAATATGGGAGACCCAGTACTTC. Residues: CSARGHRDRRRIWETQYF.

CDR3 in amino acids: CSARDIGDTEQYF. CDR3 sequence (DNA): TGCAGTGCTAGAGATATTGGGGACACCGAGCAGTACTTC. The gene calls are TRBV20-1 and TRBJ2-7, with D tentatively TRBD1 (6 bases). V lost 0 bases and J lost 6, with 12 bases in between. The CDR3 is 13 residues long. Per germline, CDR1 DFQATT and CDR2 SNEGSKA (reference sequence).

This clone came up many times. The chain joins TRBV10-3 to TRBJ2-1, with 14 bases aligning to TRBD2. The CDR3 length is 15 residues. The V and J ends lost 5 bases and 9 bases, in that order; junction bases with no gene match: 6. Germline loops: CDR1 ENHRY, CDR2 SYGVKD. CDR3 protein: CAISLGLAGEGEQFF. The CDR3 DNA reads as TGTGCCATCAGTCTGGGACTAGCGGGAGAGGGTGAGCAGTTCTTC.

This clone has at least ten counts. The rearrangement links TRBV19 to TRBJ1-2, with 7 bases that match TRBD1. After removal of 0 bases from V and 4 bases from J, the junction contained 2 bases not matched to a gene. Germline lookup yields CDR1 LNHDA and CDR2 SQIVND (reference sequence). This CDR3 is built from 14 residues. Here the CDR3 reads CASSIDNRGYGYTF. The DNA for the CDR3 is TGTGCCAGTAGTATAGACAACAGGGGCTATGGCTACACCTTC.

This clone was counted at least ten times. The gene calls are TRBV7-9 and TRBJ2-7; D is unresolved. Trimming cost V 5 bases and J 3 bases, with 14 bases left between them. The germline CDR1 and CDR2 sequences are SEHNR and FQNEAQ (reference sequence). CDR3 length: 14 residues. The CDR3 loop is CASSPNLQSYEQYF. The CDR3 DNA follows: TGTGCCAGCAGCCCTAACTTACAGAGCTACGAGCAGTACTTC.

This rearrangement joins TRBV11-2 to TRBJ2-1, with TRBD2 identical over 12 bases. CDR3 length: 16 residues. Trimming removed 5 bases from V and 2 bases from J; junction bases left unmatched: 4. Germline V gene sequence: CDR1 SGHAT, CDR2 FQNNGV. CDR3 sequence: CASSETSGRTYNEQFF. CDR3 nucleotide sequence: TGTGCCAGCAGCGAAACTAGCGGGAGGACCTACAATGAGCAGTTCTTC.

This clone is termed medium-sized. The chain combines TRBV20-1 with TRBJ2-7; TRBD1 is a possible D gene (5 bases). The CDR3 consists of 13 residues. V lost 0 bases and J lost 3, with 9 bases in between. Germline CDR1 reads DFQATT; CDR2 reads SNEGSKA (reference sequence). CDR3: CSARDPQGYEQYF. The CDR3 DNA follows: TGCAGTGCTAGAGATCCCCAGGGCTACGAGCAGTACTTC.

The J gene is TRBJ1-1, the V gene TRBV4-1; no reliable D call. Germline loops: CDR1 MGHRA, CDR2 YSYEKL. Trimming shortened V by 3 bases and J by 1 base, and 12 bases separated the two germline ends. The CDR3 loop spans 15 amino acids. CDR3 protein: CASSHVTGGNTEAFF. The CDR3 DNA reads TGCGCCAGCAGCCATGTCACGGGAGGGAACACTGAAGCTTTCTTT.

This clone has a count of ten or more. The rearrangement links TRBV6-5 to TRBJ2-1, with 14 bases matching TRBD2. Germline CDR1 is MNHEY and CDR2 is SVGAGI. The junction had 4 bases not matched to a gene; V was cut back by 5 bases and J by 1 base. The CDR3 extends over 17 amino acids. The CDR3 DNA is TGTGCCAGCAGTCCCGGGACTAGCGGGAGATCCTACAATGAGCAGTTCTTC. It specifies CASSPGTSGRSYNEQFF.

Many counts were recorded for this clone. The chain combines TRBV6-1 with TRBJ2-7; 9 positions match TRBD1. Germline V CDR1 and CDR2: MNHNS, SASEGT. V trimming: 6 bases; J trimming: 6 bases; junction bases outside the gene matches: 3. The CDR3 runs to 12 residues. The DNA for the CDR3 is TGTGCCAGCAGAACGGGACAGGGCGAGCAGTACTTC. As protein: CASRTGQGEQYF.

This clone occurred many times. V usage is TRBV3-1 and J usage is TRBJ2-6; D might be TRBD1 or TRBD2, each matching 5 bases. The CDR3 consists of 16 residues. Per germline, CDR1 LGHDT and CDR2 YNNKEL (reference sequence). Trimming removed 1 base from V and 0 bases from J, with 7 bases in between. CDR3 region: CASSQVGGSGANVLTF. The CDR3 nucleotides are TGTGCCAGCAGCCAAGTTGGGGGCTCTGGGGCCAACGTCCTGACTTTC.

This clone was seen repeatedly, ten times or more. The chain has TRBV28 and TRBJ2-2, with 8 bases identical to TRBD2. CDR1 is MDHEN, CDR2 SYDVKM, per germline. J gave up 6 bases and V 3 bases, and 9 bases lay outside the gene matches. The CDR3 runs 16 residues. CDR3 sequence reads: CASSFAGLAQAGELFF. CDR3 coding DNA: TGTGCCAGCAGTTTTGCAGGACTAGCCCAAGCCGGGGAGCTGTTTTTT.

The rearrangement uses TRBV28 and TRBJ2-7; the D is unclear. Germline CDR1 and CDR2: MDHEN and SYDVKM. CDR3 length equals 15 residues. V dropped 1 base and J dropped 4 bases, with 14 bases sitting between them. The CDR3 loop is CASSLLWSRSYEQYF. The CDR3 DNA sequence: TGTGCCAGCAGTTTATTGTGGTCTCGGTCTTACGAGCAGTACTTC.